This is a list of T cell receptor beta chains from one sample in a study of glioma-infiltrating T cells after dendritic cell vaccination. Some clones are missing from TCRdb's copy, which holds only in-frame ones; the method was immunoSEQ multiplex PCR. The sample lists some 58,000 clones; roughly 84% were seen once. The source was blood, collected after dendritic cell vaccination. The receptors come from a human donor with glioblastoma. Each CDR3 is given with its conserved first and last residue. A D gene is named only where the DNA matches it firmly. Expanded clones get a size class; other rows say once, few or many, or leave the size out.

j_call: TRBJ2-2
d_call: NA
cdr3_length: 18
clone_size: NA
v_call: TRBV14
cdr3_nt: TGTGCCAGCAGCCAAGGGATAGGGGCAGGGGCATCAGGCGGGGAGCTGTTTTTT
cdr3_aa: CASSQGIGAGASGGELFF

j_call: TRBJ1-5
d_call: NA
cdr3_length: 15
clone_size: NA
v_call: TRBV18
cdr3_nt: TGTGCCAGCTCACCTCTTGACAGCGGCAATCAGCCCCAGCATTTT
cdr3_aa: CASSPLDSGNQPQHF

j_call: TRBJ2-1
d_call: NA
cdr3_length: 13
clone_size: NA
v_call: TRBV14
cdr3_nt: TGTGCCAGCAGCCAAGACAAGGGGGGGTTGCAGTTCTTC
cdr3_aa: CASSQDKGGLQFF

j_call: TRBJ2-7
d_call: NA
cdr3_length: 13
clone_size: NA
v_call: TRBV11-2
cdr3_nt: TGTGCCAGCAGCGACGGAATAGCCGACCAGCAGTACTTC
cdr3_aa: CASSDGIADQQYF

j_call: TRBJ1-1
d_call: TRBD1
cdr3_length: 13
clone_size: NA
v_call: TRBV13
cdr3_nt: TGTGCCAGCAGCCCGACAGGGGGCTCTGAAGCTTTCTTT
cdr3_aa: CASSPTGGSEAFF

j_call: TRBJ2-5
d_call: NA
cdr3_length: 14
clone_size: NA
v_call: TRBV6-5
cdr3_nt: TGTGCCAGCAGTTACCTGAGCGGCTCGCGGACCCAGTACTTC
cdr3_aa: CASSYLSGSRTQYF

j_call: TRBJ1-6
d_call: NA
cdr3_length: 17
clone_size: once
v_call: TRBV25-1
cdr3_nt: TGTGCCAGCAGTGAATGGGGGACACAGTCCTATAATTCACCCCTCCACTTT
cdr3_aa: CASSEWGTQSYNSPLHF

j_call: TRBJ1-5
d_call: TRBD1
cdr3_length: 15
clone_size: NA
v_call: TRBV4-3
cdr3_nt: TGCGCCAGCAGCCAACACAGGGGCCGAGGTCAGCCCCAGCATTTT
cdr3_aa: CASSQHRGRGQPQHF

j_call: TRBJ2-7
d_call: TRBD2
cdr3_length: 14
clone_size: once
v_call: TRBV7-3
cdr3_nt: TGTGCCAGCAGCCCGACTAGCGGGGGGTACGAGCAGTACTTC
cdr3_aa: CASSPTSGGYEQYF

j_call: TRBJ2-7
d_call: NA
cdr3_length: 17
clone_size: NA
v_call: TRBV30
cdr3_nt: TGTGCCTGGAGTCCCTTTCTACAGGGCCTGCTCTTCTGGGAGCAGTACTTC
cdr3_aa: CAWSPFLQGLLFWEQYF

j_call: TRBJ1-1
d_call: NA
cdr3_length: 15
clone_size: NA
v_call: TRBV10-3
cdr3_nt: TGTGCCATCAGTGAGTCGGGGGGGCGAAACACTGAAGCTTTCTTT
cdr3_aa: CAISESGGRNTEAFF

j_call: TRBJ1-5
d_call: NA
cdr3_length: 14
clone_size: NA
v_call: TRBV30
cdr3_nt: TGTGCCTGGAGCCGGGATAATAGCAATCAGCCCCAGCATTTT
cdr3_aa: CAWSRDNSNQPQHF

j_call: TRBJ2-7
d_call: TRBD2
cdr3_length: 15
clone_size: NA
v_call: TRBV28
cdr3_nt: TGTGCCAGTACATTGGGACTAGCGGCCACCTACGAGCAGTACTTC
cdr3_aa: CASTLGLAATYEQYF

j_call: TRBJ1-6
d_call: TRBD1
cdr3_length: 10
clone_size: NA
v_call: TRBV19
cdr3_nt: TGTGCCAGCAGGGGGGTTTTCCTCCACTTT
cdr3_aa: CASRGVFLHF

j_call: TRBJ2-3
d_call: NA
cdr3_length: 10
clone_size: NA
v_call: TRBV20-1
cdr3_nt: TGCAGTCTATCGGCAGATACGCAGTATTTT
cdr3_aa: CSLSADTQYF

j_call: TRBJ2-2
d_call: TRBD2
cdr3_length: 16
clone_size: NA
v_call: TRBV6-1
cdr3_nt: TGTGCCAGCAGTGAATTCCCCGGGGGGGCCGGCGGGGAGCTGTTTTTT
cdr3_aa: CASSEFPGGAGGELFF

j_call: TRBJ2-7
d_call: TRBD2
cdr3_length: 17
clone_size: NA
v_call: TRBV4-2
cdr3_nt: TGTGCCAGCAGCCACCAGGGCTCGGGAGGACTTACCTACGAGCAGTACTTC
cdr3_aa: CASSHQGSGGLTYEQYF

j_call: TRBJ1-6
d_call: TRBD1
cdr3_length: 18
clone_size: few
v_call: TRBV19
cdr3_nt: TGTGCCAGTAGCAAGAACAGACAGGGGAGCTCCTATAATTCCCCCCTCCACTTT
cdr3_aa: CASSKNRQGSSYNSPLHF

j_call: TRBJ2-3
d_call: NA
cdr3_length: 16
clone_size: once
v_call: TRBV5-1
cdr3_nt: TGCGCCAGCAGCTTGGAGAGGGGAACAGGGACAGATACGCAGTATTTT
cdr3_aa: CASSLERGTGTDTQYF

j_call: TRBJ2-7
d_call: NA
cdr3_length: 15
clone_size: NA
v_call: TRBV18
cdr3_nt: TGTGCCAGCTCACCACCGTCAGGTAGCTCCTACGAGCAGTACTTC
cdr3_aa: CASSPPSGSSYEQYF

j_call: TRBJ2-3
d_call: TRBD1
cdr3_length: 13
clone_size: NA
v_call: TRBV29-1
cdr3_nt: TGCAGCGTTGACGGGACAGCCACAGATACGCAGTATTTT
cdr3_aa: CSVDGTATDTQYF

j_call: TRBJ1-6
d_call: NA
cdr3_length: 15
clone_size: NA
v_call: TRBV4-2
cdr3_nt: TGTGCCAGCAGCCAAACAGGGCAAGGGTATTCACCCCTCCACTTT
cdr3_aa: CASSQTGQGYSPLHF

j_call: TRBJ1-3
d_call: NA
cdr3_length: 15
clone_size: NA
v_call: TRBV28
cdr3_nt: TGTGCCAGCAGTTTCGCAGGGTACTCTGGAAACACCATATATTTT
cdr3_aa: CASSFAGYSGNTIYF

j_call: TRBJ2-4
d_call: NA
cdr3_length: 13
clone_size: once
v_call: TRBV1
cdr3_nt: TGCACCAGCAGCCCCTCCCGAGAGAACATTCAGTACTTC
cdr3_aa: CTSSPSRENIQYF

j_call: TRBJ2-7
d_call: TRBD2
cdr3_length: 16
clone_size: few
v_call: TRBV5-4
cdr3_nt: TGTGCCAGCAGCGTCGGGACTAGCGGGGCCATGCAGAAGCAGTACTTC
cdr3_aa: CASSVGTSGAMQKQYF

j_call: TRBJ2-7
d_call: NA
cdr3_length: 14
clone_size: NA
v_call: TRBV7-9
cdr3_nt: TGTGCCAGCAGCCTTCCGGGGGAGGGGGTCGAGCAGTACTTC
cdr3_aa: CASSLPGEGVEQYF

j_call: TRBJ1-5
d_call: NA
cdr3_length: 14
clone_size: NA
v_call: TRBV6-5
cdr3_nt: TGTGCCAGCTCCCTGGGGGGGGCGAATCAGCCCCAGCATTTT
cdr3_aa: CASSLGGANQPQHF

j_call: TRBJ1-3
d_call: TRBD1
cdr3_length: 16
clone_size: NA
v_call: TRBV6-5
cdr3_nt: TGTGCCAGCAGTTACCAGGGGGTGCGGGGGGATGGCACCATATATTTT
cdr3_aa: CASSYQGVRGDGTIYF

j_call: TRBJ1-2
d_call: NA
cdr3_length: 14
clone_size: NA
v_call: TRBV15
cdr3_nt: TGTGCCACCAGCAGAGATCTACAGTCCCTGGGCTACACCTTC
cdr3_aa: CATSRDLQSLGYTF

j_call: TRBJ2-1
d_call: TRBD2
cdr3_length: 16
clone_size: NA
v_call: TRBV19
cdr3_nt: TGTGCCAGTAGTAAAAGGACTAGCGGGGTGTACAATGAGCAGTTCTTC
cdr3_aa: CASSKRTSGVYNEQFF

j_call: TRBJ1-1
d_call: NA
cdr3_length: 14
clone_size: few
v_call: TRBV6-5
cdr3_nt: TGTGCCAGCAGTCTCGGACAGATGGACACTGAAGCTTTCTTT
cdr3_aa: CASSLGQMDTEAFF

j_call: TRBJ2-1
d_call: TRBD1
cdr3_length: 18
clone_size: NA
v_call: TRBV4-3
cdr3_nt: TGCGCCAGCAGCCGTCAAGCTACAACCGGGACAGGGGGCAATGAGCAGTTCTTC
cdr3_aa: CASSRQATTGTGGNEQFF

j_call: TRBJ1-1
d_call: NA
cdr3_length: 14
clone_size: NA
v_call: TRBV6-5
cdr3_nt: TGTGCCAGCAGTTACTCGGGGGAGGTTACTGAAGCTTTCTTT
cdr3_aa: CASSYSGEVTEAFF

j_call: TRBJ2-3
d_call: NA
cdr3_length: 14
clone_size: NA
v_call: TRBV5-4
cdr3_nt: TGTGCCAGCAGCTTGGACAGGGCGGCGGATACGCAGTATTTT
cdr3_aa: CASSLDRAADTQYF

j_call: TRBJ1-2
d_call: NA
cdr3_length: 17
clone_size: NA
v_call: TRBV18
cdr3_nt: TGTGCCAGCTCAGACAATAGTCCCCAGGCTGCTAACTATGGCTACACCTTC
cdr3_aa: CASSDNSPQAANYGYTF

j_call: TRBJ2-4
d_call: TRBD1
cdr3_length: 14
clone_size: NA
v_call: TRBV4-2
cdr3_nt: TGTGCCAGCAGCCAGGGACAGGGTCTGGACATTCAGTACTTC
cdr3_aa: CASSQGQGLDIQYF

j_call: TRBJ1-3
d_call: NA
cdr3_length: 13
clone_size: NA
v_call: TRBV6-5
cdr3_nt: TGTGCCAGCAGACTCCAACCAGGGAACACCATATATTTT
cdr3_aa: CASRLQPGNTIYF

j_call: TRBJ1-6
d_call: TRBD1
cdr3_length: 16
clone_size: NA
v_call: TRBV4-3
cdr3_nt: TGCGCCAGCAGCCAAGGGACCGGGACAGGGGGCTCACCCCTCCACTTT
cdr3_aa: CASSQGTGTGGSPLHF

j_call: TRBJ2-1
d_call: TRBD2
cdr3_length: 15
clone_size: NA
v_call: TRBV11-2
cdr3_nt: TGTGCCAGCAGCTTGAGGTCGGGGGGGGACAATGAGCAGTTCTTC
cdr3_aa: CASSLRSGGDNEQFF

j_call: TRBJ2-3
d_call: NA
cdr3_length: 13
clone_size: NA
v_call: TRBV4-3
cdr3_nt: TGCGCCAGCAGCCAAGCTCCGGGACTTTTGCAGTATTTT
cdr3_aa: CASSQAPGLLQYF

j_call: TRBJ2-5
d_call: TRBD2
cdr3_length: 19
clone_size: NA
v_call: TRBV11-2
cdr3_nt: TGTGCCAGCAGCTTAATCCTGGCTAGCGGGGGGCAGACTACTGAGACCCAGTACTTC
cdr3_aa: CASSLILASGGQTTETQYF

j_call: TRBJ2-2
d_call: TRBD1
cdr3_length: 15
clone_size: few
v_call: TRBV28
cdr3_nt: TGTGCCAGCAGCTCAGGACAGGGTGACACCGGGGAGCTGTTTTTT
cdr3_aa: CASSSGQGDTGELFF

j_call: TRBJ1-3
d_call: NA
cdr3_length: 13
clone_size: NA
v_call: TRBV28
cdr3_nt: TGTGCCAGCATCAAGACAGGAGGAAACACCATATATTTT
cdr3_aa: CASIKTGGNTIYF

j_call: TRBJ1-2
d_call: NA
cdr3_length: 17
clone_size: NA
v_call: TRBV7-8
cdr3_nt: TGTGCCAGCAGCTTAGTCAGGAATCCCACCCTTAACTATGGCTACACCTTC
cdr3_aa: CASSLVRNPTLNYGYTF

j_call: TRBJ1-3
d_call: NA
cdr3_length: 16
clone_size: NA
v_call: TRBV7-2
cdr3_nt: TGTGCCAGCAGCTTAGCCCTAGGGGAGGCAGGAAACACCATATATTTT
cdr3_aa: CASSLALGEAGNTIYF

j_call: TRBJ2-5
d_call: NA
cdr3_length: 14
clone_size: NA
v_call: TRBV25-1
cdr3_nt: TGTGCCAGCAGTGAAACAGGAGCCCAAGAGACCCAGTACTTC
cdr3_aa: CASSETGAQETQYF

j_call: TRBJ2-3
d_call: TRBD2
cdr3_length: 16
clone_size: NA
v_call: TRBV4-3
cdr3_nt: TGCGCCAGCAGCCAAGAGGTACGGGGGGGCACAGATACGCAGTATTTT
cdr3_aa: CASSQEVRGGTDTQYF

j_call: TRBJ1-1
d_call: NA
cdr3_length: 14
clone_size: NA
v_call: TRBV9
cdr3_nt: TGTGCCAGCAGCGTAGCAGGACTTAACACTGAAGCTTTCTTT
cdr3_aa: CASSVAGLNTEAFF

j_call: TRBJ2-2
d_call: NA
cdr3_length: 14
clone_size: NA
v_call: TRBV10-1
cdr3_nt: TGCGCCAGCAGTGAGTCAGGGGCACCCGGGGAGCTGTTTTTT
cdr3_aa: CASSESGAPGELFF

j_call: TRBJ2-1
d_call: TRBD1
cdr3_length: 16
clone_size: NA
v_call: TRBV5-4
cdr3_nt: TGTGCCAGCAGCTTGGCCGGGACAGGACGCTACAATGAGCAGTTCTTC
cdr3_aa: CASSLAGTGRYNEQFF

j_call: TRBJ2-2
d_call: NA
cdr3_length: 15
clone_size: NA
v_call: TRBV9
cdr3_nt: TGTGCCAGCAGCTCTCAGACACGGAACACCGGGGAGCTGTTTTTT
cdr3_aa: CASSSQTRNTGELFF

j_call: TRBJ2-7
d_call: NA
cdr3_length: 13
clone_size: NA
v_call: TRBV7-6
cdr3_nt: TGTGCCAGCAGCTTAGCGCGAACCTACGAGCAGTACTTC
cdr3_aa: CASSLARTYEQYF

j_call: TRBJ2-2
d_call: TRBD2
cdr3_length: 15
clone_size: NA
v_call: TRBV7-7
cdr3_nt: TGTGCTAGCAGCTTAGCGGGGGGGCATCCCGGGGAGCTGTTTTTT
cdr3_aa: CASSLAGGHPGELFF

j_call: TRBJ2-7
d_call: NA
cdr3_length: 13
clone_size: NA
v_call: TRBV10-1
cdr3_nt: TGCGCCAGCTCCGGGACACTGCCTTACGAGCAGTACTTC
cdr3_aa: CASSGTLPYEQYF

j_call: TRBJ1-1
d_call: TRBD1
cdr3_length: 17
clone_size: NA
v_call: TRBV5-4
cdr3_nt: TGTGCCAGCAGCGCGGGACAGGGAGTCTTCACGAACACTGAAGCTTTCTTT
cdr3_aa: CASSAGQGVFTNTEAFF

j_call: TRBJ1-2
d_call: NA
cdr3_length: 14
clone_size: few
v_call: TRBV29-1
cdr3_nt: TGCAGCGTTGAAAAGGGGGACGGATCCTATGGCTACACCTTC
cdr3_aa: CSVEKGDGSYGYTF

j_call: TRBJ1-1
d_call: NA
cdr3_length: 14
clone_size: NA
v_call: TRBV4-3
cdr3_nt: TGCGCCAGCAGCCAAGAATGGGAGAGGACTGAAGCTTTCTTT
cdr3_aa: CASSQEWERTEAFF